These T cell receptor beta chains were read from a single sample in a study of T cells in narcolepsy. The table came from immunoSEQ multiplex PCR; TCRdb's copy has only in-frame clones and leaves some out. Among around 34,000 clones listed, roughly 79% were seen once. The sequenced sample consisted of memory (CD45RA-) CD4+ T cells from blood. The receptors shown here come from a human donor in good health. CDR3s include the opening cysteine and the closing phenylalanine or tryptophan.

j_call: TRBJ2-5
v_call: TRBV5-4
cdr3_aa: CAASEAGVAETQYF

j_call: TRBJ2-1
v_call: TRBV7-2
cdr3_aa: CASSSASQGGEFF

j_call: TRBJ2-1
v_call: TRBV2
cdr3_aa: CASSEGRYNEQFF

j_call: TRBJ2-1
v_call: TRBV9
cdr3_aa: CASSVEGRAYNEQFF

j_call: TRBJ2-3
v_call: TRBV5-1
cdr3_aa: CASMLDSSTDTQYF

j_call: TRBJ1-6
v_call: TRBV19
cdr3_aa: CASSRQGPSKRNSPLHF

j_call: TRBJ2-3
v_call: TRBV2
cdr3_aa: CASSPGADTQYF

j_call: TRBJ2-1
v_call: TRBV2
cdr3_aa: CASFSGRAGGEQFF

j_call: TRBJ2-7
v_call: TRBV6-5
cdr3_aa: CASSYGTGFYEQYF

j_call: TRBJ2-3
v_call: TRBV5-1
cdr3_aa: CASSAGTGKTDTQYF

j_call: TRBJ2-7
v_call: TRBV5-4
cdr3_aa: CASSQDRGFGEQYF

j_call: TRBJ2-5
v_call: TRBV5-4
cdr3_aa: CASSLQSKETQYF

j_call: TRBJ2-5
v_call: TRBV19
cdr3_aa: CASSIDPWANQETQYF

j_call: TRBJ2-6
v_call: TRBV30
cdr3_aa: CAWSVGGRANVLTF

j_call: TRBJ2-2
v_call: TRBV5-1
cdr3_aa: CASSSGHNTGELFF

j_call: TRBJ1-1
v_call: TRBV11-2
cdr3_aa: CASRLTGKGNSGGAFF

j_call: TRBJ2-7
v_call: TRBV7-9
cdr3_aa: CASSLGQGFYEQYF

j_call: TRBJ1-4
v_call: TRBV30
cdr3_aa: CAWSTIFGEKLFF

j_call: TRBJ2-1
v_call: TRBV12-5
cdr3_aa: CASGGAEAYNEQFF

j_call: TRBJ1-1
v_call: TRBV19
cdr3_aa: CASSIERERAFF

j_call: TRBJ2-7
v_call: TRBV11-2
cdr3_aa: CASSLSSSGIYEQYF

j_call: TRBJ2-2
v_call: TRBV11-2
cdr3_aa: CASSLAPGGIPGELFF

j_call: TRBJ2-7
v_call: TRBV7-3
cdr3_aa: CASSWTRNSEQYF

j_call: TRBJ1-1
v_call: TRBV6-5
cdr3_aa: CASSYSSRSQAFF

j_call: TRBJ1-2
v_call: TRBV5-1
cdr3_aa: CASSLEGLAVGYTF

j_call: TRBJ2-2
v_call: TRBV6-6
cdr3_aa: CASKVAGGPSTGELFF

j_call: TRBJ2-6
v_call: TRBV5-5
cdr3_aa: CASSYPPPYSGANVLTF

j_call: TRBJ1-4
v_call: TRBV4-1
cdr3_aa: CASSKFTATNEKLFF